This T cell receptor beta chain stems from a study of blood T cell repertoires in COVID-19. Study details: COVID-19 samples collected from the United States, Italy and Spain covered acute and convalescent phases. PBMCs, B-cell-depleted T cells, or T cells provided the cDNA or gDNA that made up the material.

The CDR3 loop spans 16 amino acids. The ends were cut back, 3 bases at V and 1 base at J, with 13 bases in the middle. The germline V gene has CDR1 ENHRY and CDR2 SYGVKD. Authors' data handling: Estimated nucleated cell counts came from reference gene primer amplification. Sequencing was performed with immunoSEQ multiplex PCR; in TCRdb, only in-frame clones are kept and a portion is missing. V and J calls and clone size are given by that table; D and trimming were obtained from the DNA. This table holds more than 200,000 clones, 70% to 90% found once. The rearrangement uses TRBV10-3 and TRBJ2-1; maybe TRBD2 (6 bases). This clonotype was obtained from a man aged 35 to 55 with acute or convalescent COVID-19. Sequenced input: peripheral blood. CDR3 protein: CAISDRRGGSYNEQFF. The DNA of the CDR3 is TGTGCCATCAGTGATCGGCGGGGTGGGTCCTACAATGAGCAGTTCTTC.